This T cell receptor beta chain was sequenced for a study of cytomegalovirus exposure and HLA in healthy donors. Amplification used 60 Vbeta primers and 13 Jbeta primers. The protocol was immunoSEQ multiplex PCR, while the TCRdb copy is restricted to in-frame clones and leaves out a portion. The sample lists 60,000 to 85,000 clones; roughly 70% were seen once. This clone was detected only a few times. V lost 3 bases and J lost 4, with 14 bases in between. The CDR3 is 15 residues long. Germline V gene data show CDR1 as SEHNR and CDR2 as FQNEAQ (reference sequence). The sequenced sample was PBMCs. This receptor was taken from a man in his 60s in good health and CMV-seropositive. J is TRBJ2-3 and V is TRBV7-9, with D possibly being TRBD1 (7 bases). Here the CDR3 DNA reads TGTGCCAGCAGCTTGGAGGGCGACAGGGCAGATACGCAGTATTTT. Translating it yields CASSLEGDRADTQYF.